This T cell receptor beta chain emerged from a study of blood T cell repertoires in COVID-19. At the level of the study: Samples of COVID-19 (acute and convalescent) were obtained from the United States, Italy and Spain. The cDNA or gDNA used as material had been derived from T cells, B-cell-depleted T cells, or PBMCs.

Between the trimmed V and J ends, which lost 1 base and 1 base, there was a span of 10 bases. Germline V gene sequence: CDR1 LGHDT, CDR2 YNNKEL (reference sequence). The length of the CDR3 is 15 residues. Authors' methods: Reference gene primer amplification in the assay estimated nucleated cell counts. The data were produced by immunoSEQ multiplex PCR, yet TCRdb's version contains in-frame clones alone and is incomplete. The V and J calls and clone size are taken from that table; D and trimming were inferred from the DNA. The sample lists approximately 37,000 clones, approximately 88% occurring once.

The chain is built from TRBV3-1 (or the pseudogene TRBV3-2) and TRBJ2-5; a weak D match, TRBD2 (6 bases). This clonotype was sampled from an older woman with acute or convalescent COVID-19. The sample comprised peripheral blood. CDR3 residues: CASSQGGTVQETQYF. CDR3 sequence (DNA): TGTGCCAGCAGCCAAGGGGGGACTGTCCAAGAGACCCAGTACTTC.